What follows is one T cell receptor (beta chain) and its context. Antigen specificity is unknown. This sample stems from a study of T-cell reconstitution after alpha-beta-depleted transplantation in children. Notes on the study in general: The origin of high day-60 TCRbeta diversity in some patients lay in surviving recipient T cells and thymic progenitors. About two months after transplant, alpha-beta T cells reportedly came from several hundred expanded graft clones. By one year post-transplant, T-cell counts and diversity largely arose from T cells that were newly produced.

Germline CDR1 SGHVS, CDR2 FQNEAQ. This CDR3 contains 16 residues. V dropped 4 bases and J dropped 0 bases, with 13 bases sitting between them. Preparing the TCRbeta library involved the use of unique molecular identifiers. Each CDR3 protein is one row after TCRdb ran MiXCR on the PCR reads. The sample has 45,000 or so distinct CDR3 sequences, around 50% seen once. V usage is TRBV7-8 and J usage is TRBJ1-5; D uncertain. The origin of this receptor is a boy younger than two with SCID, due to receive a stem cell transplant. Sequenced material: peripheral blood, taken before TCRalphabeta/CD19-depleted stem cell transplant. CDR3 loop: CASSSSPGYSNQPQHF. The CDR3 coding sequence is TGTGCCAGCAGCTCAAGTCCTGGCTATAGCAATCAGCCCCAGCATTTT.